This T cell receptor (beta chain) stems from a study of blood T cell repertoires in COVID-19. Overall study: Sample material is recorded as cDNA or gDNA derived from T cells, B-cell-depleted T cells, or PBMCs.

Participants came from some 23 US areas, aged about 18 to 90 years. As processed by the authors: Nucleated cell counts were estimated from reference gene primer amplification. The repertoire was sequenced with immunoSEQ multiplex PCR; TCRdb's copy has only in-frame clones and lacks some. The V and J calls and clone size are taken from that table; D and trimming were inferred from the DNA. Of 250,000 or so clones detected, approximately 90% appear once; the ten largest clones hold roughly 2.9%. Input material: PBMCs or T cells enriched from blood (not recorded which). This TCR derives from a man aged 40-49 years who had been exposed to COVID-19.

CDR3 bases: TGTGCCAGCAACGCCCAGGGGTATAGCAATCAGCCCCAGCATTTT. This encodes CASNAQGYSNQPQHF. The chain combines TRBV2 with TRBJ1-5, with a possible D match to TRBD1 (6 bases). Germline lookup yields CDR1 SNHLY and CDR2 FYNNEI. V was cut by 7 bases and J by 0 bases, with 13 bases left in between. The CDR3 consists of 15 residues.